This T cell receptor beta chain derives from a study of T-cell memory formation after mild COVID-19. Study-wide points: Contracting clones localized mainly to CM and EM when CD4+ and mainly to EMRA when CD8+. Pre-infection memory contained some responding clones, which suggested that cross-reactive memory had joined.

In this sample, this clonotype turned up many times. What it binds is unknown. TCRdb processed the 5' RACE reads anew with MiXCR; each CDR3 protein has one entry. The data show about 150,000 distinct CDR3 sequences, with 19% seen just once and approximately 2.3% held by the top ten. The sequencing input was PBMCs or a T cell subset sorted from them (not recorded which). The sequence came from an adult woman who had mild COVID-19 (a few samples of this study predate the infection). Cell type and time point are not known.

CDR3: CASRPGQREAFF. The CDR3 bases are TGTGCCAGCAGACCCGGACAACGGGAAGCTTTCTTT. The chain has TRBV12-3 or TRBV12-4 and TRBJ1-1, with D perhaps matching TRBD1 (5 bases). The CDR3 loop spans 12 amino acids. Between the trimmed V and J ends, which lost 6 bases and 8 bases, there was a span of 13 bases.